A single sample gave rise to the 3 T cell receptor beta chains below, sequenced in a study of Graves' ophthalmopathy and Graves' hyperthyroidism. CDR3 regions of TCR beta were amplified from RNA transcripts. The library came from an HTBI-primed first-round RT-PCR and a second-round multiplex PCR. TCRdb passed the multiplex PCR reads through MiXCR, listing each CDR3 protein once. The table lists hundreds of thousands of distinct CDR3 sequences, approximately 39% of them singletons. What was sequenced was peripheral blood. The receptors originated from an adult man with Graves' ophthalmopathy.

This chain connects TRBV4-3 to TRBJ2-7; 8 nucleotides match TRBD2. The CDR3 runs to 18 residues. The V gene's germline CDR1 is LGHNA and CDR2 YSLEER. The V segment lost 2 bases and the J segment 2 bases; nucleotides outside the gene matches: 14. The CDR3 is CASSQMGSGRAIAYEQYF. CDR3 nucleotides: TGCGCCAGCAGCCAAATGGGGAGCGGGAGAGCTATTGCCTACGAGCAGTACTTC.

The CDR3 protein is CASSRGPSPLHF. For the CDR3, the DNA is TGTGCCAGCAGTAGAGGGCCTTCACCCCTCCACTTT. The chain has TRBV27 and TRBJ1-6; D remains unclear. The CDR3 runs 12 residues. The ends were cut back, 5 bases at V and 9 bases at J, with 8 bases in the middle. CDR1 is MNHEY, CDR2 SMNVEV, per germline (reference sequence).

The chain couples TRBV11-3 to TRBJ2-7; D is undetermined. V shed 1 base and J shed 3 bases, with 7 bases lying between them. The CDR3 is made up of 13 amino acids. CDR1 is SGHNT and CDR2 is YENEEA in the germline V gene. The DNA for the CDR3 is TGTGCCAGCAGCTTAGGGTACCTCTACGAGCAGTACTTC. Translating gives CASSLGYLYEQYF. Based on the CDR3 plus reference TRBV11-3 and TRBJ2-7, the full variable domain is EAGVVQSPRYKIIEKKQPVAFWCNPISGHNTLYWYLQNLGQGPELLIRYENEEAVDDSQLPKDRFSAERLKGVDSTLKIQPAELGDSAVYLCASSLGYLYEQYFGPGTRLTVT.